Listed here are 17 T cell receptor beta chains from one sample, sequenced in a study of blood T cell repertoires in COVID-19. Using immunoSEQ multiplex PCR, the repertoire was profiled, and TCRdb retains in-frame clones only, with some absent. The table lists 160,000 or so clones, 90% of them singletons, with around 17% in the top ten. Sequencing was carried out using peripheral blood. Receptors originate from a man aged 55 to 70 with active or convalescent COVID-19.

The chain employs TRBV11-2 and TRBJ1-4, with D tentatively TRBD1 (6 bases). V lost 5 bases, J lost 10 bases, and 20 bases lay in between. Germline CDR1 and CDR2: SGHAT and FQNNGV. This CDR3 is built from 15 residues. For the CDR3, the DNA is TGTGCCAGCAGCCTTCCAGGGAGGGGGTTAGTAAAACTGTTTTTT. It specifies CASSLPGRGLVKLFF.

This clone came up a few times. The chain employs TRBV7-8 and TRBJ1-1, with TRBD1 matching over 9 bases. The V segment lost 1 base and the J segment 4 bases; nucleotides outside the gene matches: 4. The germline gives CDR1 SGHVS, CDR2 FQNEAQ. The CDR3 is made up of 15 amino acids. CDR3 amino acids: CASSLDRGQFTEAFF. CDR3 in DNA: TGTGCCAGCAGCTTAGACAGGGGGCAATTCACTGAAGCTTTCTTT. Using reference TRBV7-8 and TRBJ1-1 for the parts outside the CDR3, the full variable domain is GAGVSQSPRYKVAKRGQDVALRCDPISGHVSLFWYQQALGQGPEFLTYFQNEAQLDKSGLPSDRFFAERPEGSVSTLKIQRTQQEDSAVYLCASSLDRGQFTEAFFGQGTRLTVV.

The rearrangement joins TRBV5-4 to TRBJ2-7; 7 nucleotides align to TRBD1. Losses at the gene ends were 4 bases for V and 5 bases for J; bases not matched to a gene: 9. The CDR3 runs 14 residues. The germline V gene encodes CDR1 SGHNT and CDR2 YYREEE (reference sequence). CDR3 coding DNA: TGTGCCAGCAGCCCAAGACAGGGATGGAACGAGCAGTACTTC. Protein: CASSPRQGWNEQYF.

The rearrangement joins TRBV3-1 (or the pseudogene TRBV3-2) to TRBJ1-3; tentative D call: TRBD1 (5 bases). The length of the CDR3 is 16 residues. Trimming pared 2 bases from V and 0 bases from J, leaving 11 bases between. Germline loops: CDR1 LGHDT, CDR2 YNNKEL (reference sequence). In nucleotides, the CDR3 is TGTGCCAGCAGCCAAAGACAGTTTAACTCTGGAAACACCATATATTTT. It specifies CASSQRQFNSGNTIYF.

The chain recombines TRBV5-1 with TRBJ2-3; D perhaps matches TRBD2 (6 bases). The CDR3 spans 17 residues. The V gene's germline CDR1 is SGHRS and CDR2 YFSETQ. Between the trimmed V and J ends, which lost 2 bases and 2 bases, there was a span of 18 bases. CDR3 nucleotides: TGCGCCAGCAGCTTCGGGGCACTCGGGGGACTCACAGATACGCAGTATTTT. It codes for CASSFGALGGLTDTQYF.

This clone has a handful of counts. CDR3 region: CASSYPPGQGRPQHF. The CDR3 DNA follows: TGTGCCAGCAGTTACCCCCCGGGACAGGGACGGCCCCAGCATTTT. V gene TRBV6-2 or TRBV6-3 combines with J gene TRBJ1-5, with 9 nucleotides matching TRBD1. Trimming removed 2 bases from V and 9 bases from J; junction bases left unmatched: 8. The CDR3 runs 15 residues. From germline, CDR1 is MNHEY and CDR2 SVGEGT.

The rearrangement links TRBV3-1 (or the pseudogene TRBV3-2) to TRBJ2-5, with D possibly matching TRBD2 (5 bases). Germline V gives CDR1 LGHDT, CDR2 YNNKEL (reference sequence). The CDR3 is made up of 13 amino acids. Trimming shortened V by 3 bases and J by 4 bases, and 9 bases separated the two germline ends. CDR3 DNA sequence: TGTGCCAGCAGCCAGTTACGGGGAGAGACCCAGTACTTC. It translates to CASSQLRGETQYF.

The V gene is TRBV7-8, the J gene TRBJ1-5; possible D gene TRBD1, 5 bases. The germline V and J ends were trimmed by 1 base and 11 bases, with 9 bases remaining between them. The CDR3 has 12 residues. Germline values: CDR1 SGHVS, CDR2 FQNEAQ. In DNA form, the CDR3 reads TGTGCCAGCAGCTTAGGGGCCAGGGCCCAGCATTTT. This encodes CASSLGARAQHF.

The genes are TRBV6-5 and TRBJ1-2; D unclear. Germline V gene lookup returns CDR1 MNHEY and CDR2 SVGAGI. The V and J ends lost 2 bases and 4 bases respectively, with 8 bases between them. This CDR3 region has 13 residues. In nucleotides, the CDR3 is TGTGCCAGCAGTTACCGTACATCCTATGGCTACACCTTC. Its protein is CASSYRTSYGYTF.

The chain joins TRBV5-1 to TRBJ1-5; D uncertain. V lost 0 bases and J lost 2, with 6 bases in between. The CDR3 contains 14 residues. CDR1 and CDR2 (germline): SGHRS, YFSETQ. As DNA, the CDR3 is TGCGCCAGCAGCTTGGGAACAGGCAATCAGCCCCAGCATTTT. This gives the protein CASSLGTGNQPQHF.

On this clone itself: The identical CDR3 is also encoded by other nucleotide sequences in the sample. V and J are TRBV12-3 or TRBV12-4 and TRBJ1-1; the D gene is possibly TRBD1 (5 bases). The CDR3 covers 13 residues. Deletions cut 6 bases from V and 4 bases from J, with 12 bases between. CDR3 sequence reads: CASSLSGGTEAFF. The CDR3 DNA follows: TGTGCCAGCAGCCTCTCGGGGGGCACTGAAGCTTTCTTT.

J is TRBJ1-1 and V is TRBV5-1, with a possible D match to TRBD1 (5 bases). V was shortened by 2 bases and J by 0 bases, with 8 bases between the two germline ends. Germline CDR1 is SGHRS and CDR2 is YFSETQ. The CDR3 is 14 amino acids. CDR3 sequence: CASSFRQLNTEAFF. The CDR3 DNA sequence: TGCGCCAGCAGCTTTAGACAGTTGAACACTGAAGCTTTCTTT.

V gene TRBV7-2 combines with J gene TRBJ1-1; D remains ambiguous. With 4 bases removed from V and 1 base from J, the gap between germline ends came to 13 bases. Germline V gives CDR1 SGHTA, CDR2 FQGNSA. The length of the CDR3 is 15 residues. The CDR3 bases are TGTGCCAGCAGCTCATCCGCGGCATCGAACACTGAAGCTTTCTTT. It translates to CASSSSAASNTEAFF.

This clone appeared a single time. V is TRBV2 and J is TRBJ1-2; TRBD1 aligns across 9 bases. This CDR3 has 13 amino acids. Germline V CDR1 and CDR2: SNHLY, FYNNEI. Trimming removed 5 bases from V and 6 bases from J; junction bases left unmatched: 4. CDR3 sequence (DNA): TGTGCCAGCAGTTACAGGGGGCCGAATGGCTACACCTTC. Translation gives CASSYRGPNGYTF.

The chain carries TRBV2 and TRBJ1-1, with D uncertain. V was shortened by 7 bases and J by 10 bases, with 16 bases between the two germline ends. CDR1 and CDR2 (germline): SNHLY, FYNNEI. This CDR3 has 12 amino acids. Here the CDR3 DNA reads TGTGCCAGCACCCCTTCGTCCGTAATAGCTTTCTTT. Amino acids: CASTPSSVIAFF.

J is TRBJ1-5 and V is TRBV6-5; 9 bases agree with TRBD1. Germline-derived CDR1 and CDR2 are MNHEY and SVGAGI. The ends lost 6 bases at V and 6 bases at J; junction bases unmatched: 6. This CDR3 is built from 14 residues. CDR3 protein: CASRLGQGIQPQHF. In DNA form, the CDR3 reads TGTGCCAGCAGACTAGGACAGGGGATTCAGCCCCAGCATTTT.

This clone occurred once. V is TRBV10-3 and J is TRBJ2-1; 10 positions match TRBD2. The length of the CDR3 is 15 residues. Germline trimming cut 6 bases from V and 4 bases from J; bases unmatched to any gene: 6. Germline values: CDR1 ENHRY, CDR2 SYGVKD. The chain's CDR3 is CAISAGLANYNEQFF. Here the CDR3 DNA reads TGTGCCATCAGCGCGGGACTAGCGAATTACAATGAGCAGTTCTTC.